This T cell receptor (beta chain) was sequenced in a study of T-cell reconstitution after alpha-beta-depleted transplantation in children. V shed 2 bases and J shed 12 bases, with 15 bases lying between them. The germline V gene has CDR1 SGHRS and CDR2 YFSETQ. The CDR3 contains 13 residues. Unique molecular identifiers featured in how the TCRbeta library was prepared. TCRdb ran MiXCR on the PCR reads and lists one entry per CDR3 protein. Counted here are hundreds of thousands of distinct CDR3 sequences, about an eighth occurring once; the ten biggest clones make up 0.65% to 0.9%. This sample comprised PBMCs, obtained before TCRalphabeta/CD19-depleted stem cell transplant. This receptor was identified in a girl under 10 years old with congenital amegakaryocytic thrombocytopenia, due to receive a stem cell transplant. The V and J genes are TRBV5-1 and TRBJ2-1; D is perhaps TRBD1 (5 bases). This CDR3 reads CASSLDQGLGQFF. The CDR3 nucleotides read TGCGCCAGCAGCTTAGACCAGGGTTTGGGGCAGTTCTTC.